This entry lists 31 T cell receptor beta chains sequenced from one sample in a study of shared clonotypes between healthy human individuals. Here immunoSEQ multiplex PCR was the method, and the copy in TCRdb shows in-frame clones only, minus some. Among hundreds of thousands of clones listed, 74% were seen once. The sample consisted of memory CD4+ T cells sorted from blood. Noted subset: CD45RA-negative fraction. These receptors were collected from a woman aged 25 to 39 in good health.

J is TRBJ1-1 and V is TRBV14; D is uncertain. The CDR3 consists of 14 residues. The V and J ends lost 3 bases and 1 base respectively, with 9 bases between them. Per the germline V gene, CDR1 is SGHDN and CDR2 is FVKESK. CDR3 residues: CASSHLGTNTEAFF. In DNA form, the CDR3 reads TGTGCCAGCAGCCACCTGGGCACGAACACTGAAGCTTTCTTT.

On this clone: This CDR3 is also generated by other DNA sequences in the sample. The chain uses TRBV2 and TRBJ1-3; weak D call: TRBD1 (5 bases). V lost 5 bases and J lost 3, with 11 bases in between. The CDR3 is 14 residues long. In germline, CDR1 is SNHLY, CDR2 FYNNEI. CDR3 protein: CASSRQGSGNTIYF. CDR3 in DNA: TGTGCCAGCAGTAGGCAGGGTAGTGGAAACACCATATATTTT.

V and J are TRBV6-4 and TRBJ2-5; 9 bases line up with TRBD2. With V trimmed by 9 bases and J by 11 bases, 10 bases remained unmatched. The CDR3 has 12 residues. Germline values: CDR1 MRHNA, CDR2 SNTAGT. For the CDR3, the DNA is TGTGCCAGACCAGCGGGAGGAGGACGACAGTACTTC. Translating gives CARPAGGGRQYF.

This clone was seen more than once but under ten times. The chain is built from TRBV6-5 and TRBJ2-7; 9 bases map to TRBD1. Germline V gives CDR1 MNHEY, CDR2 SVGAGI. J was trimmed by 6 bases and V by 5 bases; bases with no gene match: 8. The CDR3 runs to 14 residues. The CDR3 nucleotides are TGTGCCAGCAGTCTCCGGGACAGGGTCAGCGAGCAGTACTTC. Residues: CASSLRDRVSEQYF.

This chain connects TRBV5-4 to TRBJ2-7, with TRBD1 matching over 11 bases. V shed 4 bases and J 4 bases; nucleotides not matched to a gene: 10. The CDR3 spans 16 residues. Germline CDR1 SGHNT, CDR2 YYREEE (reference sequence). The chain's CDR3 is CASSLGAGQGVYEQYF. The CDR3 DNA is TGTGCCAGCAGCCTTGGGGCGGGACAGGGGGTGTACGAGCAGTACTTC. The variable domain in full, completed from reference TRBV5-4 and TRBJ2-7, reads ETGVTQSPTHLIKTRGQQVTLRCSSQSGHNTVSWYQQALGQGPQFIFQYYREEENGRGNFPPRFSGLQFPNYSSELNVNALELDDSALYLCASSLGAGQGVYEQYFGPGTRLTVT.

The table lists this clone with many counts. The genes are TRBV5-5 and TRBJ1-1, with D uncertain. Germline-derived CDR1 and CDR2 are SGHKS and YYEKEE (reference sequence). The CDR3 covers 13 residues. V gave up 5 bases and J gave up 4 bases, with 12 bases separating them. For the CDR3, the DNA is TGTGCCAGCAGTCATAACGTTCCCACTGAAGCTTTCTTT. Translating gives CASSHNVPTEAFF.

This clone has a handful of counts. Written as DNA, the CDR3 is TGCAGCGTTGAAGATCCCAGGACGTGGGATACGCAGTATTTT. Its translation: CSVEDPRTWDTQYF. J is TRBJ2-3 and V is TRBV29-1; D is undetermined. Trimming took off 0 bases at V and 6 bases at J, with 13 bases between the two ends. The germline V gene encodes CDR1 SQVTM and CDR2 ANQGSEA. The CDR3 covers 14 residues.

The V gene is TRBV7-8, the J gene TRBJ2-3, with a possible D match to TRBD2 (6 bases). The CDR3 contains 16 residues. CDR1 SGHVS and CDR2 FQNEAQ come from the germline V gene. V lost 5 bases, J lost 2 bases, and 17 bases lay in between. The CDR3 is CASSPGTRRYTDTQYF. DNA for the CDR3: TGTGCCAGCAGCCCCGGGACTCGGAGGTACACAGATACGCAGTATTTT.

The V and J genes are TRBV18 and TRBJ1-5; tentative D call: TRBD1 (6 bases). CDR3 length: 13 residues. Between the trimmed V and J ends, which lost 2 bases and 7 bases, there was a span of 9 bases. In germline, CDR1 is KGHSH, CDR2 LQKENI. CDR3 in DNA: TGTGCCAGCTCACCATCAGGGGACCAGCCCCAGCATTTT. As protein: CASSPSGDQPQHF.

V and J are TRBV14 and TRBJ2-7, with D possibly TRBD1 on 5 matching bases. The CDR3 length is 15 residues. CDR1 and CDR2 from the germline V gene are SGHDN and FVKESK. Trimming left V 3 bases short and J 1 base short, with 13 bases between. The CDR3 spells CASSHPAGASYEQYF. The DNA of the CDR3 is TGTGCCAGCAGCCACCCGGCTGGGGCTTCCTACGAGCAGTACTTC.

CDR3 DNA sequence: TGTGCCAGTAGCCGCCGCAGACAGGATCCAACGAAGAACACTGAAGCTTTCTTT. Its protein product is CASSRRRQDPTKNTEAFF. This sequence joins TRBV19 and TRBJ1-1; tentative D call: TRBD1 (6 bases). With 6 bases removed from V and 1 base from J, the gap between germline ends came to 24 bases. From germline, CDR1 is LNHDA and CDR2 SQIVND (reference sequence). This CDR3 has 18 residues.

The J gene is TRBJ2-1, the V gene TRBV5-1; TRBD2 aligns across 9 bases. Germline CDR1 reads SGHRS; CDR2 reads YFSETQ. The ends lost 2 bases at V and 0 bases at J; junction bases unmatched: 3. The CDR3 has 16 residues. CDR3 loop: CASSFSSGGSYNEQFF. The CDR3 coding sequence is TGCGCCAGCAGCTTTAGTAGCGGGGGCTCCTACAATGAGCAGTTCTTC.

V usage is TRBV2 and J usage is TRBJ1-5; a weak D match, TRBD1 (6 bases). Germline values: CDR1 SNHLY, CDR2 FYNNEI. The CDR3 loop spans 15 amino acids. V dropped 5 bases and J dropped 5 bases, with 16 bases sitting between them. This chain's CDR3 is CASSLSGQPYQPQHF. DNA for the CDR3: TGTGCCAGCAGTCTTTCCGGACAGCCTTATCAGCCCCAGCATTTT.

The sample holds many counts of this clone. V gene TRBV7-8 combines with J gene TRBJ2-1; 8 positions match TRBD2. CDR1 and CDR2 (germline): SGHVS, FQNEAQ. The CDR3 contains 16 residues. V was clipped by 5 bases and J by 3 bases; unmatched bases: 9. CDR3 loop: CASSPYGSGSYNEQFF. CDR3 bases: TGTGCCAGCAGCCCATACGGCAGCGGGAGCTACAATGAGCAGTTCTTC.

With regard to this clone: Different DNA sequences within this sample yield the same CDR3. This chain joins TRBV5-1 and TRBJ1-1; D gene uncertain. Deletions cut 0 bases from V and 1 base from J, with 7 bases between. The CDR3 runs to 14 residues. Germline CDR1 reads SGHRS; CDR2 reads YFSETQ. CDR3 nucleotide sequence: TGCGCCAGCAGCTTGGGGCACGGGAACACTGAAGCTTTCTTT. This codes for CASSLGHGNTEAFF.

The sample holds a few counts of this clone. The chain couples TRBV28 to TRBJ2-7; D is uncertain. Deletions cut 3 bases from V and 2 bases from J, with 8 bases between. The length of the CDR3 is 13 residues. Germline V gene sequence: CDR1 MDHEN, CDR2 SYDVKM. This CDR3 is CASSFIQAYEQYF. The DNA of the CDR3 is TGTGCCAGCAGTTTCATCCAGGCCTACGAGCAGTACTTC.

The rearrangement uses TRBV28 and TRBJ2-7; D is ambiguous. Germline V gene lookup returns CDR1 MDHEN and CDR2 SYDVKM. This CDR3 contains 14 residues. The V and J ends lost 2 bases and 4 bases respectively, with 12 bases between them. CDR3 DNA sequence: TGTGCCAGCAGTTTAGGGCCAGCGTGGTACGAGCAGTACTTC. It translates to CASSLGPAWYEQYF.

The rearrangement uses TRBV6-6 and TRBJ1-1, with TRBD1 matching over 8 bases. J gave up 3 bases and V 7 bases, and 4 bases lay outside the gene matches. Germline V lookup: CDR1 MNHNY, CDR2 SVGAGI (reference sequence). The CDR3 runs to 13 residues. The CDR3 coding sequence is TGTGCCAGCATGACAGGGGTGCACACTGAAGCTTTCTTT. It encodes CASMTGVHTEAFF.

The J gene is TRBJ2-7, the V gene TRBV4-1, with D maybe TRBD1 (5 bases). The CDR3 has 15 amino acids. Looked up from germline, CDR1 is MGHRA and CDR2 is YSYEKL. The V gene lost 4 bases and the J gene lost 4 bases, with 17 bases spanning the gap. The CDR3 loop reads CASSRDPSSGYEQYF. The CDR3 nucleotides read TGCGCCAGCAGCCGAGACCCATCATCAGGGTACGAGCAGTACTTC.

This clone has a handful of counts. V and J are TRBV28 and TRBJ2-6; D is unresolved. CDR1 MDHEN and CDR2 SYDVKM come from the germline V gene. This CDR3 comprises 14 residues. V shed 6 bases and J shed 0 bases, with 6 bases lying between them. Here the CDR3 reads CASRLNSGANVLTF. The CDR3 nucleotides are TGTGCCAGCAGACTGAACTCTGGGGCCAACGTCCTGACTTTC.

This clone was observed a handful of times. Within the sample, other DNA sequences also encode this same CDR3. The rearrangement uses TRBV30 and TRBJ1-1; 9 nucleotides align to TRBD1. The CDR3 loop spans 16 amino acids. Germline V gene data show CDR1 as GTSNPN and CDR2 as SVGIG (reference sequence). Trimming removed 2 bases from V and 11 bases from J; junction bases left unmatched: 18. The CDR3 here is CAWSREIHTGTGKAFF. CDR3 nucleotides: TGTGCCTGGAGTAGGGAGATTCATACCGGGACAGGGAAGGCTTTCTTT.

This chain links TRBV2 with TRBJ1-5, with 8 positions matching TRBD1. Trimming at V came to 9 bases and at J to 2 bases, leaving 12 bases not matched to a gene. This CDR3 comprises 16 residues. Per the germline V gene, CDR1 is SNHLY and CDR2 is FYNNEI. This CDR3 is CASRGDRTLRNQPQHF. The CDR3 DNA sequence: TGTGCCAGTCGGGGGGACAGGACCTTACGCAATCAGCCCCAGCATTTT. The whole variable domain, filled in from reference TRBV2 and TRBJ1-5, reads EPEVTQTPSHQVTQMGQEVILRCVPISNHLYFYWYRQILGQKVEFLVSFYNNEISEKSEIFDDQFSVERPDGSNFTLKIRSTKLEDSAMYFCASRGDRTLRNQPQHFGDGTRLSIL.

V and J are TRBV10-3 and TRBJ2-7; unclear D gene. The CDR3 consists of 16 residues. From germline, CDR1 is ENHRY and CDR2 SYGVKD. Deletions cut 0 bases from V and 0 bases from J, with 12 bases between. The CDR3 loop is CAISESELGLSYEQYF. The CDR3 nucleotides read TGTGCCATCAGTGAGTCCGAATTAGGTCTCTCCTACGAGCAGTACTTC.

The V call is TRBV2, the J call TRBJ1-2; D uncertain. This CDR3 comprises 16 residues. V lost 4 bases, J lost 0 bases, and 15 bases lay in between. The germline V gene has CDR1 SNHLY and CDR2 FYNNEI. The CDR3 sequence: CASSGKGTLTNYGYTF. CDR3 in DNA: TGTGCCAGCAGTGGGAAGGGAACTTTAACTAACTATGGCTACACCTTC.

Of note for this clone: This may be a read error: a much more frequent sequence differs by one nucleotide. Other DNA variants within this sample encode the same CDR3. The chain employs TRBV10-1 and TRBJ1-2; weak D call: TRBD1 (5 bases). Germline CDR1 is WNHNN and CDR2 is SYGVQD (reference sequence). CDR3 length: 13 amino acids. CDR3 amino acids: CASSVSGTYGYTF. The CDR3 nucleotides read TGCGCCAGCAGTGTTTCGGGGACCTATGGCTACACCTTT.

The chain joins TRBV14 to TRBJ2-5; D remains ambiguous. CDR3 size: 13 residues. The V and J ends lost 0 bases and 7 bases respectively, with 9 bases between them. Germline V CDR1 and CDR2: SGHDN, FVKESK. The chain's CDR3 is CASSQDHWGTQYF. The CDR3 DNA reads as TGTGCCAGCAGCCAAGATCACTGGGGGACCCAGTACTTC.

This clone was counted only a few times. The V gene is TRBV6-1, the J gene TRBJ1-5, with unresolved D. Germline V gene lookup returns CDR1 MNHNS and CDR2 SASEGT. This CDR3 is 12 amino acids long. V gave up 6 bases and J gave up 3 bases, with 6 bases separating them. The CDR3 DNA follows: TGTGCCAGCAGACATTACAATCAGCCCCAGCATTTT. Encoded protein: CASRHYNQPQHF.

The chain combines TRBV28 with TRBJ1-2; D not resolved. CDR1 MDHEN and CDR2 SYDVKM come from the germline V gene. V shed 3 bases and J shed 8 bases, with 13 bases lying between them. The CDR3 totals 13 residues. The CDR3 region is CASSFDRHGGYTF. Written as DNA, the CDR3 is TGTGCCAGCAGTTTCGATCGGCATGGGGGCTACACCTTC.

The chain recombines TRBV14 with TRBJ2-2; D is perhaps TRBD1 (5 bases). There are 15 residues in the CDR3. CDR1 is SGHDN and CDR2 is FVKESK in the germline V gene. The V end lost 3 bases, the J end lost 2 bases, and 10 bases lay between the germline ends. CDR3 bases: TGTGCCAGCAGCCACCGACAGACAAACACCGGGGAGCTGTTTTTT. This encodes CASSHRQTNTGELFF.

The chain employs TRBV19 and TRBJ2-1; 13 bases are shared with TRBD2. This CDR3 has 17 residues. In germline, CDR1 is LNHDA, CDR2 SQIVND (reference sequence). The ends lost 4 bases at V and 5 bases at J; junction bases unmatched: 8. The CDR3 loop reads CASSKTSGRVSDNEQFF. The CDR3 DNA reads TGTGCCAGTAGTAAAACTAGCGGGAGGGTCTCGGACAATGAGCAGTTCTTC.

The chain uses TRBV11-2 and TRBJ2-7; D assignment may be TRBD1 or TRBD2 (6 bases each). Germline lookup yields CDR1 SGHAT and CDR2 FQNNGV. Deletions cut 5 bases from V and 2 bases from J, with 19 bases between. The CDR3 is made up of 16 amino acids. The CDR3 loop reads CASSLWPEGVAYEQYF. CDR3 nucleotide sequence: TGTGCCAGCAGCCTATGGCCGGAGGGGGTTGCCTACGAGCAGTACTTC.